This T cell receptor beta chain was identified in a study of Graves' ophthalmopathy and Graves' hyperthyroidism listed by TCRdb under 2018. Background for the entire study: Peripheral blood was collected before any treatment was given, at the time of initial diagnosis. The 100 or so discovery patients were divided at random into training and test sets in a 7:3 ratio. The independent validation cohort included 20 or so hyperthyroidism patients plus 17 patients who later progressed from hyperthyroidism to ophthalmopathy. To explore V-J signatures distinguishing ophthalmopathy from hyperthyroidism, a discovery set of 100 or so patients (fewer than 45 ophthalmopathy, over 55 stable hyperthyroidism) was enrolled. Once sampling was done, hyperthyroidism patients were given methimazole at a starting dose of 30 mg daily, while ophthalmopathy patients were given high-dose intravenous methylprednisolone. In more than 5 hyperthyroidism patients, the T-cell repertoire of thyroid tissue was compared with the T-cell repertoire of blood. The study used TCR beta repertoire signatures to distinguish Graves' ophthalmopathy from Graves' hyperthyroidism and to predict progression to ophthalmopathy. In total, 135 blood samples were TCR-sequenced: around 42 ophthalmopathy, some 75 hyperthyroidism and about 17 hyperthyroidism-to-ophthalmopathy patients.

For repertoire sequencing, the TCR beta CDR3 regions were amplified from RNA transcripts. The first round was an RT-PCR using HTBI primers with the Qiagen OneStep RT-PCR kit, and this first round was followed by a second-round multiplex PCR, then size selection and purification. The libraries underwent paired-end sequencing with 100 bp reads on an Illumina HiSeq2000. The source study handled its data this way. SOAPnuke was used to process the reads, throwing out any read that had adapters, had uncalled bases, had a mean Phred below 15, or lacked an exact constant-primer or identifier match. COPE v1.2.5 was used to merge the high-quality paired reads. Unique nucleotide sequences were defined as clonotypes and aligned to IMGT TRB V, D and J references using MiTCR v1.1. The analysis was limited to V-J combinations with a frequency above 0.0001, which together covered 99.2% of repertoires. For each V-J combination, a TCR clonal expansion and chaos score was defined as F50 clonal expansion divided by the chaos observed in the TCRdist matrix. Welch's t-statistics and random forest were used to reduce the features to about twelve V-J combinations, which were then used as input to a naive Bayes classifier. Thyroid-blood repertoire similarity was quantified with the Morisita-Horn index. TCRdb redid the processing of the public reads, applying fastp at Q25 and MiXCR, and retained in-frame beta chains. Each CDR3 protein gets just one entry, which takes the most common genes and DNA from the rows behind it. The V and J calls and clone size come from TCRdb's table, not from the authors' own analysis. The sample table lists approximately 500,000 distinct CDR3 sequences, around an eighth of them with a count of one. 9.8% of the sample is in the top ten clones.

Findings and caveats that apply to the study as a whole: The 13-signature model separated ophthalmopathy from stable hyperthyroidism with 85% to 90% sensitivity and 81.08% specificity in cross-validation, and 80%/75% in the test set. No statistical method was used to set the sample size in advance, and the investigators knew which group each participant was assigned to. Most expanded thyroid clonotypes with frequency above 0.001 were also detected in blood, suggesting blood repertoires may reflect the thyroid immune response. In validation, the model predicted ophthalmopathy progression with roughly 68% sensitivity and 72.22% specificity; about a dozen predicted patients were CT-confirmed with GO in a median of approximately 6.5 months.

Ophthalmopathy patients had moderately to severely active disease, Clinical Activity Score of at least 3, NOSPECS grade of at least 4, and disease duration under 3 months. Patients with other autoimmune diseases, uncontrolled infections, pregnancy or lactation were excluded. Clinical symptoms, serum thyroxine, TRAb, thyroid ultrasound and orbital computed tomography were used for diagnosis. Ficoll-Paque density gradient centrifugation was used to isolate PBMCs from around 10 ml of fresh peripheral blood. Total RNA was extracted with Trizol reagent and quality-checked on an Agilent 2100 Bioanalyzer. From the cysteine through the phenylalanine, the CDR3 covers 15 amino acids. Only the CDR3 part of the read is kept: 45 bases, read in frame from the first base. CDR1 SGHRS and CDR2 YFSETQ were looked up in the germline V gene. The germline ends are 10 bases apart after V is trimmed by 1 base and J by 0 bases.

This clonotype was found many times. No cognate antigen has been identified for it. Per-base quality was not reported, and no clone a single base away is much larger than it. The chain is encoded by TRBV5-1 joined to TRBJ1-1, with TRBD1 perhaps the D gene, on 6 matching bases. Sequences were obtained from blood. This receptor was taken from a woman aged 25 to 39 with Graves' ophthalmopathy. Donor details come from another sample of the same person, matched by shared clones. The nucleotides read TGCGCCAGCAGCTTGTGGGGGGGCATGAACACTGAAGCTTTCTTT. Its coded protein is CASSLWGGMNTEAFF.